Below are 6 T cell receptor beta chains sequenced from a single sample in a study of blood T cell repertoires in COVID-19. The data were produced by immunoSEQ multiplex PCR, yet TCRdb's version contains in-frame clones alone and is incomplete. The table records around 300,000 clones, about 87% of them present only once. Sequenced: PBMCs or T cells enriched from blood (not recorded which). These receptor sequences come from a woman under 40 who had recovered from COVID-19.

The chain joins TRBV23-1 to TRBJ1-2, with TRBD1 as a possible D gene (6 bases). TRBV23-1 is annotated as an ORF whose role is uncertain. This CDR3 is 14 amino acids long. Trimming cost V 6 bases and J 4 bases, with 15 bases left between them. The chain's CDR3 is CASSQGYGVYGYTF. CDR3 in DNA: TGCGCCAGCAGCCAGGGGTACGGAGTCTATGGCTACACCTTC.

The V and J genes are TRBV27 and TRBJ1-1; D uncertain. CDR1 MNHEY and CDR2 SMNVEV come from the germline V gene (reference sequence). This CDR3 region has 13 residues. With 2 bases removed from V and 1 base from J, the gap between germline ends came to 5 bases. In nucleotides, the CDR3 is TGTGCCAGCAGTTTAGTCCAGAACACTGAAGCTTTCTTT. This sequence encodes CASSLVQNTEAFF.

CDR3: CASSKVGGKAGELFF. Written as DNA, the CDR3 is TGCGCCAGCAGCAAGGTCGGGGGGAAAGCCGGGGAGCTGTTTTTT. This chain uses TRBV4-1 with TRBJ2-2; 7 bases fit TRBD2. Germline V lookup: CDR1 MGHRA, CDR2 YSYEKL. CDR3 size: 15 residues. The V segment lost 5 bases and the J segment 6 bases; nucleotides outside the gene matches: 9.

The gene calls are TRBV19 and TRBJ2-5, with 7 nucleotides matching TRBD1. In germline, CDR1 is LNHDA, CDR2 SQIVND (reference sequence). CDR3 length equals 14 residues. V dropped 4 bases and J dropped 3; count of bases not matched to a gene: 5. The CDR3 reads CASSTDRVEETQYF. CDR3 DNA: TGTGCCAGTAGTACCGACAGGGTCGAAGAGACCCAGTACTTC.

The chain links TRBV5-1 to TRBJ2-2; maybe TRBD1 (6 bases). The V gene lost 5 bases and the J gene lost 5 bases, with 13 bases spanning the gap. Germline CDR1 SGHRS, CDR2 YFSETQ. This CDR3 region has 14 residues. The CDR3 is CASSPFTGTGELFF. The CDR3, as DNA: TGCGCCAGCAGTCCTTTTACAGGGACCGGGGAGCTGTTTTTT.

The chain recombines TRBV7-2 with TRBJ1-6; 7 bases line up with TRBD1. Germline values: CDR1 SGHTA, CDR2 FQGNSA. This CDR3 is 15 amino acids long. Trimming cost V 7 bases and J 5 bases; bases outside gene matches: 8. CDR3 bases: TGTGCCAGCACCGTACAGGGGTCGGATAATTCACCCCTCCACTTT. This sequence encodes CASTVQGSDNSPLHF.